The rows below give T cell receptor beta chains drawn from one sample of a study of shared clonotypes between healthy human individuals. Sequencing used immunoSEQ multiplex PCR; TCRdb keeps in-frame clones, though not all of them. Seen here are approximately 2.4 million clones, around 95% observed once, and the top ten hold around 0.13%. What was sequenced was naive CD4+ T cells sorted from blood. These receptors came from a man between 18 and 35 years old in good health. CDR3s include the opening cysteine and the closing phenylalanine or tryptophan. The D gene is left open where the match is weak. Expanded clones get a size class; other rows say once, few or many, or leave the size out.

abundance,j_gene,v_gene,d_gene,CDR3aa,CDR3nt
NA,TRBJ2-7,TRBV6-1,NA,CASLGIPYEQYF,TGTGCCAGCTTGGGGATACCCTACGAGCAGTACTTC
NA,TRBJ2-5,TRBV7-2,TRBD2,CASSLQRGQETQYF,TGTGCCAGCAGCCTACAGCGGGGCCAAGAGACCCAGTACTTC
NA,TRBJ1-6,TRBV10-3,NA,CAISAGGRADNSPLHF,TGTGCCATCAGTGCTGGGGGGCGAGCCGATAATTCACCCCTCCACTTT
NA,TRBJ2-7,TRBV7-6,NA,CASTSSSHYEQYF,TGTGCCAGCACGTCCAGTTCCCACTACGAGCAGTACTTC
NA,TRBJ2-5,TRBV27,TRBD1,CASTRTGAGQETQYF,TGTGCCAGCACAAGGACAGGGGCAGGCCAAGAGACCCAGTACTTC
NA,TRBJ1-4,TRBV11-2,NA,CASSLDSVGEKLFF,TGTGCCAGCAGCCTCGACTCAGTCGGTGAAAAACTGTTTTTT
NA,TRBJ2-3,TRBV6-4,NA,CASSRAGLRDTQYF,TGTGCCAGCAGTCGGGCGGGACTTCGGGATACGCAGTATTTT
NA,TRBJ2-3,TRBV6-6,NA,CASIRDRSTDTQYF,TGTGCCAGCATTAGAGACAGGTCGACAGATACGCAGTATTTT
NA,TRBJ2-3,TRBV7-9,TRBD2,CARTGGVTDTQYF,TGTGCCAGGACCGGGGGGGTTACAGATACGCAGTATTTT
NA,TRBJ2-7,TRBV5-4,TRBD2,CASSSYGGGAYEQYF,TGTGCCAGCAGCTCCTATGGGGGGGGAGCCTACGAGCAGTACTTC
once,TRBJ2-3,TRBV4-1,TRBD2,CASSPRAGATRTDTQYF,TGCGCCAGCAGCCCCCGAGCGGGGGCGACGAGAACAGATACGCAGTATTTT